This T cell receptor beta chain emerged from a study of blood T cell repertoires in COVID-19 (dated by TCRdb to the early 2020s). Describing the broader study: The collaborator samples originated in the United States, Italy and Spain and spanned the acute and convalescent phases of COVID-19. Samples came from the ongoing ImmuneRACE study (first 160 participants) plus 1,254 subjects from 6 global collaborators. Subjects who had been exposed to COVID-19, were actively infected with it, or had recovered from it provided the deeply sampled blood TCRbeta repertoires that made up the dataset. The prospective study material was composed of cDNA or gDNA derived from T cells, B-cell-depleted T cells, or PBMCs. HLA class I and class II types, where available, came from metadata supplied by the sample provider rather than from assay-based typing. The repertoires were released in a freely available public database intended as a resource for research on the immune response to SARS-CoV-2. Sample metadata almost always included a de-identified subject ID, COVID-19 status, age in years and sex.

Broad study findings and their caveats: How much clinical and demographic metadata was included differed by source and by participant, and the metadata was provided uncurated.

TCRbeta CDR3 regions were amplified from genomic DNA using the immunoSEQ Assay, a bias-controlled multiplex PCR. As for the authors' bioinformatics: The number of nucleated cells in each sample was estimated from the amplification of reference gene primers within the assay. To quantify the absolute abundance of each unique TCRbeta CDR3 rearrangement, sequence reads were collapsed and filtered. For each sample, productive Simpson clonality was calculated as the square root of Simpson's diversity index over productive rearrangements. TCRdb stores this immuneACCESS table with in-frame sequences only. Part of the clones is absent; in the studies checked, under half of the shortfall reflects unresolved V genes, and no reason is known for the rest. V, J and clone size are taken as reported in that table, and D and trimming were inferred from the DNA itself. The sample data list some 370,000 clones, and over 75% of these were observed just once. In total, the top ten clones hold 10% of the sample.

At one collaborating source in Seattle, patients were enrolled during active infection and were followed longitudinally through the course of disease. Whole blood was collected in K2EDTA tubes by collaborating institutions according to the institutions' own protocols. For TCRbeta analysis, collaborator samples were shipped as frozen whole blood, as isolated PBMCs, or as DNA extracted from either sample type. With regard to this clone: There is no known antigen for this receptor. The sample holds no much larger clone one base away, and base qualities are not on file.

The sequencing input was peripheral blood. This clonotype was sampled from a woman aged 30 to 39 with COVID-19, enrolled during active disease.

The DNA sequence is TGTGCCAGCTCACACCCGGGACAATCCTACGAGCAGTACTTC. This is translated as CASSHPGQSYEQYF. The rearrangement joined TRBV18 to TRBJ2-7; D gene: possibly TRBD1, on 6 matching bases. Counted from cysteine to phenylalanine, this CDR3 has 14 amino acids. The CDR3 DNA has 42 bases and is translated from base 1. V is pared back by 4 bases and J by 1 base, with 11 bases lying between the germline termini. The germline V gene yields KGHSH for CDR1 and LQKENI for CDR2.